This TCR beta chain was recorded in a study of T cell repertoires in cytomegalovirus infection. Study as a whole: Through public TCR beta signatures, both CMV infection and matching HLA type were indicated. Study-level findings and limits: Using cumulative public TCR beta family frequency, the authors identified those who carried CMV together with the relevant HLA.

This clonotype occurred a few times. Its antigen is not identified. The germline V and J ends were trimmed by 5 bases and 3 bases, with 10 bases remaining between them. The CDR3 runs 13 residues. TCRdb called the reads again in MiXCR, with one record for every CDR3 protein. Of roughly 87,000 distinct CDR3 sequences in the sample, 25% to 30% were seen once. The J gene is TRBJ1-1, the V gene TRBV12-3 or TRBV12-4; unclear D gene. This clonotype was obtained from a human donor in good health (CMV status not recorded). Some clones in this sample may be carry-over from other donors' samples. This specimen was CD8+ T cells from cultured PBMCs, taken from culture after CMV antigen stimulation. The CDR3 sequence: CASSTTWDTEAFF. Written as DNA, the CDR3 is TGTGCCAGCAGTACTACCTGGGACACTGAAGCTTTCTTT.